Below, 12 T cell receptor beta chains from the same sample are listed, as sequenced in a study of PD-1 blockade in classical Hodgkin lymphoma. Measured with immunoSEQ multiplex PCR; TCRdb has only the in-frame clones, and not every one. The sample consists of about 13,000 clones, roughly 92% of them appearing once. No patient escaped relapse after autologous stem cell transplantation, and brentuximab vedotin exposure varied. This sample comprised peripheral blood mononuclear cells (PBMCs), obtained at baseline. The receptors stem from a human donor with classical Hodgkin lymphoma.

The chain is built from TRBV10-3 and TRBJ1-2; D is unclear. This CDR3 spans 12 amino acids. Trimming took 3 bases from V and 8 from J, leaving 10 bases between them. The germline gives CDR1 ENHRY, CDR2 SYGVKD. CDR3 sequence: CAISDGFRGYTF. CDR3 in DNA: TGTGCCATCAGTGATGGGTTTCGGGGCTACACCTTC.

V is TRBV4-1 and J is TRBJ2-7; D not resolved. V was shortened by 0 bases and J by 2 bases, with 5 bases between the two germline ends. The CDR3 length is 13 residues. Germline CDR1 reads MGHRA; CDR2 reads YSYEKL. The CDR3 bases are TGCGCCAGCAGCCAAGAACCGGCCTACGAGCAGTACTTC. Translation gives CASSQEPAYEQYF.

The genes are TRBV19 and TRBJ2-7, with TRBD1 matching over 7 bases. V lost 5 bases, J lost 6 bases, and 4 bases stayed unmatched. This CDR3 has 12 residues. Looked up from germline, CDR1 is LNHDA and CDR2 is SQIVND (reference sequence). This CDR3 reads CASSPDRFEQYF. The CDR3 DNA reads TGTGCCAGTAGTCCGGACAGGTTCGAGCAGTACTTC. The variable domain in full, completed from reference TRBV19 and TRBJ2-7, reads DGGITQSPKYLFRKEGQNVTLSCEQNLNHDAMYWYRQDPGQGLRLIYYSQIVNDFQKGDIAEGYSVSREKKESFPLTVTSAQKNPTAFYLCASSPDRFEQYFGPGTRLTVT.

This clone came up once. The V and J genes are TRBV7-8 and TRBJ2-2; 7 nucleotides agree with TRBD1. Looked up from germline, CDR1 is SGHVS and CDR2 is FQNEAQ. The CDR3 covers 14 residues. The V and J ends lost 2 bases and 11 bases, in that order; junction bases with no gene match: 8. CDR3 sequence: CASSLRPDRAELFF. In DNA, the CDR3 is TGTGCCAGCAGCTTAAGGCCCGACAGGGCAGAGCTGTTTTTT. The whole variable domain, filled in from reference TRBV7-8 and TRBJ2-2, reads GAGVSQSPRYKVAKRGQDVALRCDPISGHVSLFWYQQALGQGPEFLTYFQNEAQLDKSGLPSDRFFAERPEGSVSTLKIQRTQQEDSAVYLCASSLRPDRAELFFGEGSRLTVL.

V is TRBV4-1 and J is TRBJ1-4; D is unclear. The germline CDR1 and CDR2 sequences are MGHRA and YSYEKL. Trimming shortened V by 0 bases and J by 6 bases, and 11 bases separated the two germline ends. The CDR3 has 15 residues. The chain's CDR3 is CASSQDRAPYEKLFF. The CDR3 coding sequence is TGCGCCAGCAGCCAAGATCGGGCGCCATATGAAAAACTGTTTTTT.

The CDR3 here is CATSRDRANEQFF. The CDR3 bases are TGTGCCACCAGCAGAGACAGGGCCAATGAGCAGTTCTTC. J is TRBJ2-1 and V is TRBV15, with a tentative D call TRBD1 (5 bases). The CDR3 sequence is 13 residues long. The germline V gene has CDR1 LNHNV and CDR2 YYDKDF (reference sequence). V shed 0 bases and J shed 6 bases, with 6 bases lying between them.

The V and J genes are TRBV5-6 and TRBJ2-2; a weak D match, TRBD1 (8 bases). Deletions cut 4 bases from V and 5 bases from J, with 18 bases between. CDR3 size: 16 residues. Germline V gene sequence: CDR1 SGHDT, CDR2 YYEEEE. The CDR3 sequence: CASSNLAQGGTGELFF. The CDR3 DNA is TGTGCCAGCAGCAATCTTGCACAGGGGGGGACCGGGGAGCTGTTTTTT.

The chain is built from TRBV7-3 and TRBJ2-3; D is unresolved. This CDR3 spans 13 amino acids. The germline V and J ends were trimmed by 2 bases and 6 bases, with 9 bases remaining between them. The germline V gene has CDR1 SGHTA and CDR2 FQGTGA. The CDR3 sequence is CASSLERLDTQYF. Written as DNA, the CDR3 is TGTGCCAGCAGCTTAGAGCGTTTGGATACGCAGTATTTT.

The rearrangement uses TRBV29-1 and TRBJ2-2, with D tentatively TRBD2 (5 bases). This CDR3 has 15 residues. Germline assignment: CDR1 SQVTM and CDR2 ANQGSEA. V shed 6 bases and J shed 0 bases, with 14 bases lying between them. CDR3 in amino acids: CSVSGSRPNTGELFF. Written as DNA, the CDR3 is TGCAGCGTCTCGGGATCTCGACCGAACACCGGGGAGCTGTTTTTT.

This chain links TRBV11-2 with TRBJ2-7; the D is unclear. Trimming took off 1 base at V and 4 bases at J, with 8 bases between the two ends. Looked up from germline, CDR1 is SGHAT and CDR2 is FQNNGV. This CDR3 region has 13 residues. CDR3 bases: TGTGCCAGCAGCTTAGGAACCCGGTACGAGCAGTACTTC. Translated, it gives CASSLGTRYEQYF.

This clone was seen only a few times. This chain links TRBV11-2 with TRBJ1-2; D uncertain. CDR1 is SGHAT and CDR2 is FQNNGV in the germline V gene. With 3 bases removed from V and 2 bases from J, the gap between germline ends came to 4 bases. The CDR3 contains 12 residues. CDR3: CASSLTNYGYTF. CDR3 DNA: TGTGCCAGCAGCTTGACAAACTATGGCTACACCTTC.

The chain is built from TRBV11-2 and TRBJ1-5; the D gene is possibly TRBD1 (6 bases). CDR3 length equals 15 residues. V lost 1 base to trimming and J lost 2 bases, with 9 bases between them. Germline CDR1 SGHAT, CDR2 FQNNGV. The CDR3 region is CASSLAGAGNQPQHF. The DNA of the CDR3 is TGTGCCAGCAGCTTAGCGGGGGCGGGCAATCAGCCCCAGCATTTT.